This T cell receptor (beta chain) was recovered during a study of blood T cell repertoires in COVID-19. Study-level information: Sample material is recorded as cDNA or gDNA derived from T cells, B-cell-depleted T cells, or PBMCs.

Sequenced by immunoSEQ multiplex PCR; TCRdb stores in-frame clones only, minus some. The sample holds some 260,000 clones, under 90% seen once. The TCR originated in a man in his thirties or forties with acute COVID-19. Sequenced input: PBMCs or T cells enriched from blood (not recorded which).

CDR3 loop: CARSLLPGQGAFFDQETQYF. As DNA, the CDR3 is TGTGCCAGAAGCTTACTACCGGGACAGGGGGCGTTTTTCGACCAAGAGACCCAGTACTTC. The chain has TRBV5-3 and TRBJ2-5; the match to TRBD1 covers 12 bases. TRBV5-3 belongs to the ORF category, with a function that is uncertain. V lost 2 bases, J lost 0 bases, and 14 bases stayed unmatched. There are 20 residues in the CDR3.